The source of this TCR beta chain is a study of blood T cell repertoires in COVID-19. TCRdb's table, derived via immunoSEQ multiplex PCR, lists solely in-frame clones and lacks some. The table shows some 410,000 clones, with roughly 90% occurring only once. The germline CDR1 and CDR2 sequences are KGHDR and SFDVKD. The CDR3 extends over 14 amino acids. Trimming removed 2 bases at V and 0 bases at J, with 5 bases between. The chain joins TRBV24-1 to TRBJ2-3; D not certain. The source is a woman in her twenties or thirties with acute COVID-19. The source material was PBMCs or T cells enriched from blood (not recorded which). DNA for the CDR3: TGTGCCACCAGTGATTCCACTAGCACAGATACGCAGTATTTT. Encoded protein: CATSDSTSTDTQYF.